What follows are 2 T cell receptor beta chains derived from one specimen sequenced in a study of CD8 T cells in ankylosing spondylitis. TCRdb re-analysed the 5' RACE reads in MiXCR, keeping a single row per CDR3 protein. In the table there are about 240,000 distinct CDR3 sequences, 10% to 13% of which are singletons. The specimen was blood, either unsorted or a sorted T cell fraction (not recorded which). The origin of the receptors is a male donor with ankylosing spondylitis or in good health (not recorded which).

There are many counts of this clonotype. V gene TRBV5-1 combines with J gene TRBJ2-2; D ambiguous. V lost 3 bases and J lost 2, with 17 bases in between. CDR3 length equals 17 residues. Per the germline V gene, CDR1 is SGHRS and CDR2 is YFSETQ. CDR3 sequence: CASSSLAAALNTGELFF. The CDR3 coding sequence is TGCGCCAGCAGCTCGCTGGCGGCAGCCTTAAACACCGGGGAGCTGTTTTTT.

This clonotype has ten or more counts. This rearrangement joins TRBV4-2 to TRBJ2-5, with D hard to call. CDR1 is LGHNA, CDR2 YNFKEQ, per germline. With 0 bases removed from V and 4 bases from J, the gap between germline ends came to 9 bases. This CDR3 has 14 residues. CDR3 DNA: TGTGCCAGCAGCCAAGATGTCACTCCAGAGACCCAGTACTTC. Translated: CASSQDVTPETQYF.